This entry lists 32 T cell receptor beta chains sequenced from one sample in a study of blood T cells in healthy people across ages (dated by TCRdb to between 2014 and 2017). The method was 5' RACE. This sample was sequenced with an Illumina HiSeq 2500. A second roughly 7 to 11 cycle PCR used a sample-barcoded 5' primer and a J-beta primer mix. TCRdb trimmed public reads at Q25 via fastp, called clones via MiXCR and kept in-frame beta chains. A single entry per CDR3 protein holds the most common genes and DNA from its merged rows. The sample table holds some 850,000 distinct CDR3 sequences, of which around 25% were seen once. Less than 3.5% of the sample is taken by the ten largest. The same sample was also studied in work on T cells of mothers and their children.

Sequences were obtained from blood. The receptors were gathered from a boy aged 5-17 years in good health.

The rearrangement links TRBV20-1 to TRBJ2-5; a weak D match, TRBD2 (5 bases). The tail of the sequence fits TRBJ2-7 better, so the J call may be wrong. Germline V gives CDR1 DFQATT, CDR2 SNEGSKA (reference sequence). The CDR3 has 16 residues. CDR3 region: CSARDERGSTSYEQYF. CDR3 in DNA: TGCAGTGCTAGAGATGAACGGGGTTCTACATCCTACGAGCAGTACTTC.

The V and J genes are TRBV21-1 and TRBJ1-5; TRBD1 reflects the table's D call only, with no check against the DNA. TRBV21-1 is tagged as a pseudogene. The CDR3 length is 17 residues. The CDR3 nucleotides read TGTGCCAGCAGCAAAACGGGAGGGGCGACAGGGTGCAGGCCCCAGCATTTT. This encodes CASSKTGGATGCRPQHF.

V and J are TRBV28 and TRBJ2-5, with D perhaps matching TRBD1 (6 bases). Matching the DNA end better, TRBJ2-7 makes the J call doubtful. CDR1 is MDHEN, CDR2 SYDVKM, per germline. The CDR3 extends over 14 amino acids. CDR3 protein: CASSRGGPTYEQYF. Written as DNA, the CDR3 is TGTGCCAGCAGTAGAGGGGGACCCACCTACGAGCAGTACTTC.

This chain connects TRBV12-3 or TRBV12-4 to TRBJ2-7; a possible D gene is TRBD2 (7 bases). This CDR3 has 14 residues. The germline V and J ends were trimmed by 2 bases and 6 bases, with 14 bases remaining between them. The CDR3 sequence: CASSLFGGGGEQYF. The CDR3 DNA follows: TGTGCCAGCAGTTTATTTGGGGGGGGCGGCGAGCAGTACTTC.

This chain connects TRBV28 to TRBJ2-5; TRBD2 aligns across 12 bases. The CDR3 is made up of 16 amino acids. Germline V gene data show CDR1 as MDHEN and CDR2 as SYDVKM. Trimming at V came to 5 bases and at J to 2 bases, leaving 6 bases not matched to a gene. The CDR3: CASSQRLAGVQETQYF. CDR3 bases: TGTGCCAGCAGTCAACGACTAGCGGGGGTACAAGAGACCCAGTACTTC. The variable domain in full, completed from reference TRBV28 and TRBJ2-5, reads DVKVTQSSRYLVKRTGEKVFLECVQDMDHENMFWYRQDPGLGLRLIYFSYDVKMKEKGDIPEGYSVSREKKERFSLILESASTNQTSMYLCASSQRLAGVQETQYFGPGTRLLVL.

This clonotype was observed a handful of times. The chain joins TRBV29-1 to TRBJ1-1; D perhaps matches TRBD1 (5 bases). CDR1 and CDR2 from the germline V gene are SQVTM and ANQGSEA. The CDR3 is made up of 13 amino acids. The ends were cut back, 7 bases at V and 1 base at J, with 13 bases in the middle. CDR3 sequence reads: CSARDGRNTEAFF. CDR3 in DNA: TGCAGCGCCCGGGACGGACGGAACACTGAAGCTTTCTTT.

CDR3 in DNA: TGTGCCAGCAGCCGTTCGGGGGTGGCCAAAAACATTCAGTACTTC. Protein sequence: CASSRSGVAKNIQYF. This chain links TRBV12-3 or TRBV12-4 with TRBJ2-4; D is perhaps TRBD2 (6 bases). V was cut by 6 bases and J by 1 base, with 13 bases left in between. The CDR3 extends over 15 amino acids.

V and J are TRBV13 and TRBJ2-5; perhaps TRBD2 as D (6 bases). The end of the DNA aligns better with TRBJ2-7, so the J call may be wrong. Germline CDR1 and CDR2: PRHDT and FYEKMQ (reference sequence). The CDR3 consists of 14 residues. The CDR3 bases are TGTGCCAGCAGCCACGGACGGGAGACCTACGAGCAGTACTTC. As protein: CASSHGRETYEQYF.

The V and J genes are TRBV12-3 or TRBV12-4 and TRBJ2-3; a weak D match, TRBD1 (5 bases). This CDR3 spans 14 amino acids. V was clipped by 7 bases and J by 2 bases, with 13 bases between them. The CDR3 spells CASKTGAFTDTQYF. The CDR3 region has the DNA TGTGCCAGCAAAACAGGAGCATTCACAGATACGCAGTATTTT.

The J gene is TRBJ1-1, the V gene TRBV12-5; TRBD1 is a possible D gene (5 bases). The CDR3 is 13 amino acids. V lost 8 bases, J lost 1 base, and 11 bases lay in between. Germline assignment: CDR1 LGHNT and CDR2 FRNRAP. The chain's CDR3 is CASWAGGNTEAFF. The CDR3 DNA is TGTGCTAGTTGGGCCGGGGGGAACACTGAAGCTTTCTTT.

The rearrangement links TRBV20-1 to TRBJ1-5; 11 bases agree with TRBD1. This CDR3 comprises 16 residues. After removal of 1 base from V and 5 bases from J, the junction contained 7 bases not matched to a gene. The germline V gene has CDR1 DFQATT and CDR2 SNEGSKA (reference sequence). The CDR3, as DNA: TGCAGTGCTAGAGCAGGGACAGGGGGATTGTATCAGCCCCAGCATTTT. It codes for CSARAGTGGLYQPQHF.

The table lists this clonotype with a few counts. The CDR3, as DNA: TGTGCCAGCAGCTACTCCCCCACCGGGGAGCTGTTTTTT. Its translation is CASSYSPTGELFF. The chain recombines TRBV7-9 with TRBJ2-2; D not certain. Trimming pared 4 bases from V and 4 bases from J, leaving 7 bases between. The CDR3 length is 13 residues. Germline CDR1 SEHNR, CDR2 FQNEAQ (reference sequence).

The V call is TRBV29-1, the J call TRBJ2-4; 8 bases are shared with TRBD1. Germline lookup yields CDR1 SQVTM and CDR2 ANQGSEA. Trimming took 7 bases from V and 0 from J; bases not matched to a gene: 11. This CDR3 is built from 16 residues. The CDR3 DNA follows: TGCAGCGCCCAACTACAGGGGGAGATAGCCAAAAACATTCAGTACTTC. It translates to CSAQLQGEIAKNIQYF.

In its sample, this clonotype was seen many times. This rearrangement joins TRBV29-1 to TRBJ2-1, with 9 bases aligning to TRBD1. CDR1 and CDR2 (germline): SQVTM, ANQGSEA. With 7 bases clipped from V and 3 bases from J, the junction kept 4 bases outside the gene matches. The CDR3 totals 13 residues. The DNA for the CDR3 is TGCAGCGCCCGGGGACAGGGCTACAATGAGCAGTTCTTC. Protein: CSARGQGYNEQFF.

This clonotype was seen only a few times. The CDR3 coding sequence is TGTGCCAGCAGTCCGGGACAGGGGGCGAAGCAGTACTTC. Translating gives CASSPGQGAKQYF. The V call is TRBV2, the J call TRBJ2-7; 12 nucleotides line up with TRBD1. CDR3 size: 13 residues. The germline V gene encodes CDR1 SNHLY and CDR2 FYNNEI. J lost 8 bases, V lost 5 bases, and 4 bases had no gene match.

This sequence joins TRBV14 and TRBJ2-1; possibly TRBD1 or TRBD2 for D (5 bases each). This CDR3 is 13 amino acids long. V lost 3 bases and J lost 4, with 7 bases in between. CDR1 and CDR2 from the germline V gene are SGHDN and FVKESK. CDR3 coding DNA: TGTGCCAGCAGCCACGAGGGGTACAATGAGCAGTTCTTC. This translates into CASSHEGYNEQFF.

There are a few counts of this clonotype. CDR3 nucleotides: TGTGCCAGTCCAATCGAAGGGACAGAATTGTACCAAGAGACCCAGTACTTC. Translated, it gives CASPIEGTELYQETQYF. The chain joins TRBV6-1 to TRBJ2-5; 7 bases agree with TRBD1. With 9 bases clipped from V and 0 bases from J, the junction kept 16 bases outside the gene matches. The germline V gene encodes CDR1 MNHNS and CDR2 SASEGT. There are 17 residues in the CDR3.

The chain has TRBV27 and TRBJ2-2; 9 bases align to TRBD1. The CDR3 runs 14 residues. V lost 6 bases to trimming and J lost 7 bases; unmatched junction nucleotides: 6. The germline CDR1 and CDR2 sequences are MNHEY and SMNVEV (reference sequence). CDR3 bases: TGTGCCAGCAGAGGGACAGGGCTCGTCGGGGAGCTGTTTTTT. As protein: CASRGTGLVGELFF.

Only a few counts were recorded for this clonotype. This chain's CDR3 is CASKQNTEAFF. The CDR3 nucleotides read TGTGCCAGCAAACAGAACACTGAAGCTTTCTTT. The V gene is TRBV19, the J gene TRBJ1-1; no clear D. The V end lost 9 bases, the J end lost 1 base, and 6 bases lay between the germline ends. The CDR3 extends over 11 amino acids. Germline V gene data show CDR1 as LNHDA and CDR2 as SQIVND (reference sequence).

This clonotype showed up just a few times. A junction boundary mismatches the germline segment, possibly from a read error. This chain joins TRBV5-1 and TRBJ2-1; 16 bases fit TRBD2. Germline V gives CDR1 SGHRS, CDR2 YFSETQ. The CDR3 has 18 amino acids. In nucleotides, the CDR3 is TGTGCCAGCTCCCCGGGACTAGCGGGGGGGAGCTCCTACAATGAGCAGTTCTTC. Protein: CASSPGLAGGSSYNEQFF.

The table lists this clonotype with a few counts. The chain has TRBV6-1 and TRBJ2-7, with 9 bases fitting TRBD1. V lost 3 bases to trimming and J lost 6 bases; unmatched junction nucleotides: 12. This CDR3 has 16 amino acids. CDR1 and CDR2 (germline): MNHNS, SASEGT. The CDR3 reads CASSERQGQGMSEQYF. The CDR3 coding sequence is TGTGCCAGCAGTGAGCGTCAGGGACAGGGAATGAGCGAGCAGTACTTC.

The chain combines TRBV7-9 with TRBJ2-5; 7 bases match TRBD2. The J call may be incorrect, as the DNA end agrees better with TRBJ2-7. Germline loops: CDR1 SEHNR, CDR2 FQNEAQ (reference sequence). The CDR3 is made up of 14 amino acids. In nucleotides, the CDR3 is TGTGCCAGCAGCTTCGGCGGGGGAATTTACGAGCAGTACTTC. Amino acids: CASSFGGGIYEQYF.

This clonotype was picked up a small number of times. The chain has TRBV7-3 and TRBJ2-5; TRBD2 agrees at 10 bases. Judging by the DNA end, TRBJ2-1 fits better; the J call may be wrong. The V gene's germline CDR1 is SGHTA and CDR2 FQGTGA. This CDR3 comprises 17 residues. In DNA form, the CDR3 reads TGTGCCAGCAGCACCCCCCCCATAGCGGGGGGCCACAATGAGCAGTTCTTC. Translating gives CASSTPPIAGGHNEQFF.

This clonotype was detected a few times. The junction departs from the called germline gene at one end, perhaps through a read error. The chain combines TRBV15 with TRBJ2-5, with TRBD2 identical over 7 bases. This CDR3 has 16 amino acids. Germline CDR1 and CDR2: LNHNV and YYDKDF (reference sequence). The CDR3 DNA sequence: TGTGCCACCAGCGGAGAGGCGCGGGGGAGTAAAGAGACCCAGTACTTC. As protein: CATSGEARGSKETQYF.

Turning to this clonotype: One end of the junction fails to match germline, which may point to a read error. The genes are TRBV7-2 and TRBJ2-3; 10 bases are a match to TRBD1. There are 15 residues in the CDR3. The germline V gene has CDR1 SGHTA and CDR2 FQGNSA. This CDR3 is CASSWGQGLTDTQYF. CDR3 bases: TGTGCCAGCAGCTGGGGACAGGGGCTCACAGATACACAGTATTTT.

The chain links TRBV27 to TRBJ2-2; TRBD1 aligns across 7 bases. This CDR3 spans 14 amino acids. Trimming removed 3 bases from V and 8 bases from J; junction bases left unmatched: 6. The germline V gene has CDR1 MNHEY and CDR2 SMNVEV (reference sequence). The CDR3 DNA follows: TGTGCCAGCAGTTTTGGGCAGGGGGTTGGGGAGCTGTTTTTT. This sequence encodes CASSFGQGVGELFF.

This clonotype was picked up a small number of times. This chain connects TRBV3-1 to TRBJ1-3, with TRBD1 identical over 7 bases. There are 15 residues in the CDR3. Trimming took 3 bases from V and 2 from J; bases not matched to a gene: 4. Germline CDR1 is LGHDT and CDR2 is YNNKEL (reference sequence). The chain's CDR3 is CASSQATGAGNTIYF. In nucleotides, the CDR3 is TGTGCCAGCAGCCAGGCCACAGGGGCTGGAAACACCATATATTTT.

The CDR3, as DNA: TGTGCCATCAGGAACAGGGATTCCGCACAGTACTTC. As protein: CAIRNRDSAQYF. The chain joins TRBV10-3 to TRBJ2-7; D may be TRBD1 (6 bases). The CDR3 is 12 residues long. Germline CDR1 is ENHRY and CDR2 is SYGVKD. Between the trimmed V and J ends, which lost 6 bases and 10 bases, there was a span of 16 bases.

A single count supports this clonotype. V usage is TRBV7-9 and J usage is TRBJ1-3; D is uncertain. The CDR3 covers 14 residues. The germline V gene has CDR1 SEHNR and CDR2 FQNEAQ (reference sequence). V was cut by 1 base and J by 0 bases, with 4 bases left in between. CDR3 amino acids: CASSLVFSGNTIYF. The CDR3 DNA sequence: TGTGCCAGCAGCTTAGTCTTCTCTGGAAACACCATATATTTT.

The gene calls are TRBV7-3 and TRBJ2-7; maybe TRBD2 (7 bases). The CDR3 consists of 13 residues. The germline CDR1 and CDR2 sequences are SGHTA and FQGTGA. V was shortened by 3 bases and J by 6 bases, with 12 bases between the two germline ends. The CDR3 loop reads CASSLKGGGEQYF. DNA for the CDR3: TGTGCCAGCAGCTTGAAGGGAGGGGGCGAGCAGTACTTC.

The J gene is TRBJ1-1, the V gene TRBV12-3 or TRBV12-4; possibly TRBD1 for D (5 bases). Trimming removed 3 bases from V and 7 bases from J, with 12 bases in between. CDR3 size: 13 residues. CDR3 sequence (DNA): TGTGCCAGCAGTTTGGGGCAGGCCAATGAAGCTTTCTTT. Protein: CASSLGQANEAFF.

The chain joins TRBV12-3 or TRBV12-4 to TRBJ1-2; D is perhaps TRBD1 (5 bases). V lost 6 bases to trimming and J lost 8 bases, with 19 bases between them. CDR3 length: 14 residues. The CDR3 sequence: CASSAGLGERGYTF. In DNA form, the CDR3 reads TGTGCCAGCAGCGCGGGACTCGGAGAGAGAGGCTACACCTTC.